A single sample gave rise to the 26 T cell receptor beta chains below, sequenced in a study of T cell responses to AZD1222 COVID-19 vaccine. Profiling relied on immunoSEQ multiplex PCR, and the TCRdb table lists in-frame clones only, not all of them. The repertoire holds 130,000 to 150,000 clones, approximately 88% seen once, with roughly 3.5% in the top ten. This specimen was peripheral blood, taken on day 0 of MenACWY control vaccination. These receptors were collected from an adult in good health.

CDR3 in DNA: TGTGCCAGCAGCTTAACCGGGCAGGTCTCTAATTCACCCCTCCACTTT. Protein: CASSLTGQVSNSPLHF. The chain has TRBV7-3 and TRBJ1-6, with D uncertain. In germline, CDR1 is SGHTA, CDR2 FQGTGA. The CDR3 is made up of 16 amino acids. Between the trimmed V and J ends, which lost 0 bases and 6 bases, there was a span of 12 bases.

V gene TRBV9 combines with J gene TRBJ2-1, with D perhaps TRBD2 (6 bases). CDR1 SGDLS and CDR2 YYNGEE come from the germline V gene. This CDR3 contains 15 residues. Trimming took 0 bases from V and 1 from J, leaving 8 bases between them. For the CDR3, the DNA is TGTGCCAGCAGCGTAGTAGCGGATTCCTACAATGAGCAGTTCTTC. Translating gives CASSVVADSYNEQFF.

The chain is built from TRBV7-3 and TRBJ1-1; D remains ambiguous. The length of the CDR3 is 15 residues. In germline, CDR1 is SGHTA, CDR2 FQGTGA. V was cut by 0 bases and J by 1 base, with 9 bases left in between. CDR3 in DNA: TGTGCCAGCAGCTTAACCCCAGGCTCGAACACTGAAGCTTTCTTT. Protein sequence: CASSLTPGSNTEAFF.

The chain recombines TRBV6-1 with TRBJ2-4; D might be TRBD2 (6 bases). V gave up 4 bases and J gave up 2 bases, with 15 bases separating them. Germline V lookup: CDR1 MNHNS, CDR2 SASEGT. CDR3 length equals 16 residues. Written as DNA, the CDR3 is TGTGCCAGCAGTGGGGGGAGGTGGGGGACCAAAAACATTCAGTACTTC. It translates to CASSGGRWGTKNIQYF.

The CDR3 here is CASSQELSGQPQHF. CDR3 nucleotide sequence: TGCGCCAGCAGCCAAGAACTTTCGGGGCAGCCCCAGCATTTT. The chain couples TRBV4-3 to TRBJ1-5; no clear D. CDR1 and CDR2 from the germline V gene are LGHNA and YSLEER. The CDR3 consists of 14 residues. V was cut by 0 bases and J by 7 bases, with 10 bases left in between.

V and J are TRBV2 and TRBJ1-1, with TRBD1 matching 7 bases. In germline, CDR1 is SNHLY, CDR2 FYNNEI. The J segment lost 3 bases and the V segment lost 6 bases, leaving 7 bases of the junction unmatched. The CDR3 length is 14 residues. CDR3 DNA: TGTGCCAGCAGGCGACAGGGTGCGGACACTGAAGCTTTCTTT. Translation gives CASRRQGADTEAFF.

The chain recombines TRBV18 with TRBJ1-1, with a weak D call TRBD1 (5 bases). Germline lookup yields CDR1 KGHSH and CDR2 LQKENI. The CDR3 is 12 amino acids. Trimming cost V 2 bases and J 8 bases, with 9 bases left between them. The CDR3 sequence is CASSPSGTEAFF. The CDR3 DNA follows: TGTGCCAGCTCACCATCAGGGACCGAAGCTTTCTTT.

This chain uses TRBV28 with TRBJ1-1; 11 nucleotides agree with TRBD1. V lost 5 bases and J lost 7; bases outside the gene matches: 9. CDR3 length equals 15 residues. Germline CDR1 and CDR2: MDHEN and SYDVKM. Here the CDR3 reads CASSTLPGQGGEAFF. The DNA for the CDR3 is TGTGCCAGCAGTACACTACCGGGACAGGGGGGTGAAGCTTTCTTT.

The chain carries TRBV6-2 or TRBV6-3 and TRBJ2-3; the D gene is possibly TRBD2 (5 bases). The CDR3 length is 15 residues. The germline V and J ends were trimmed by 2 bases and 0 bases, with 9 bases remaining between them. Germline CDR1 MNHEY, CDR2 SVGEGT. The CDR3 loop reads CASSYDRDSTDTQYF. In nucleotides, the CDR3 is TGTGCCAGCAGTTACGACCGGGATAGCACAGATACGCAGTATTTT.

This chain links TRBV20-1 with TRBJ1-1, with 8 nucleotides matching TRBD1. The germline V gene encodes CDR1 DFQATT and CDR2 SNEGSKA (reference sequence). The CDR3 length is 11 residues. The V gene end was trimmed by 7 bases and the J gene end by 3 bases; junction bases not matched to a gene: 1. CDR3 in DNA: TGCAGTGTACAGGGGGACACTGAAGCTTTCTTT. This encodes CSVQGDTEAFF.

This chain joins TRBV25-1 and TRBJ1-2; D gene ambiguous. Germline V gene sequence: CDR1 MGHDK, CDR2 SYGVNS. The CDR3 extends over 12 amino acids. V dropped 4 bases and J dropped 7 bases, with 10 bases sitting between them. CDR3 in amino acids: CASSAPAFGYTF. In DNA form, the CDR3 reads TGTGCCAGCAGTGCCCCGGCTTTTGGCTACACCTTC.

The rearrangement links TRBV7-8 to TRBJ1-1, with D perhaps matching TRBD1 (5 bases). Per germline, CDR1 SGHVS and CDR2 FQNEAQ. The CDR3 is 13 residues long. Trimming cost V 5 bases and J 3 bases, with 10 bases left between them. The CDR3 region is CASSTVQDTEAFF. CDR3 nucleotides: TGTGCCAGCAGCACCGTACAGGACACTGAAGCTTTCTTT.

The chain couples TRBV12-3 or TRBV12-4 to TRBJ2-4; the D is unclear. The CDR3 contains 13 residues. V lost 4 bases and J 5 bases, leaving 9 bases between the germline ends. The CDR3: CASSYIGENIQYF. The CDR3, as DNA: TGTGCCAGCAGTTATATTGGTGAAAACATTCAGTACTTC.

J is TRBJ2-7 and V is TRBV28; 9 nucleotides align to TRBD2. Germline trimming cut 5 bases from V and 6 bases from J; bases unmatched to any gene: 8. The CDR3 is made up of 14 amino acids. Germline V CDR1 and CDR2: MDHEN, SYDVKM. The CDR3 loop reads CASSPGTSKREQYF. The CDR3 nucleotides read TGTGCCAGCAGTCCCGGGACTAGCAAGCGCGAGCAGTACTTC.

The V gene is TRBV11-3, the J gene TRBJ2-2, with D possibly TRBD2 on 7 matching bases. This CDR3 comprises 16 residues. The germline V gene has CDR1 SGHNT and CDR2 YENEEA. Between the trimmed V and J ends, which lost 4 bases and 8 bases, there was a span of 20 bases. CDR3 residues: CASSSLGGRWGGELFF. DNA of the CDR3: TGTGCCAGCAGCTCCCTCGGGGGGCGCTGGGGTGGGGAGCTGTTTTTT.

The chain is built from TRBV23-1 and TRBJ1-1; maybe TRBD1 (5 bases). TRBV23-1 is an open reading frame whose function is uncertain. The V end lost 0 bases, the J end lost 3 bases, and 26 bases lay between the germline ends. There are 20 residues in the CDR3. The CDR3 protein is CASSQSCQGIPQSLYTEAFF. The CDR3 coding sequence is TGCGCCAGCAGTCAATCTTGTCAGGGAATCCCCCAATCATTGTACACTGAAGCTTTCTTT.

The chain has TRBV11-2 and TRBJ1-3; 7 bases line up with TRBD1. The germline V gene encodes CDR1 SGHAT and CDR2 FQNNGV. This CDR3 has 19 amino acids. Trimming cost V 4 bases and J 4 bases; bases outside gene matches: 19. CDR3 sequence reads: CASSSPRGRDSLLGNTIYF. DNA for the CDR3: TGTGCCAGCAGCTCACCGAGAGGCCGGGACAGCCTGTTGGGAAACACCATATATTTT. Full variable domain (missing parts from reference TRBV11-2 and TRBJ1-3): EAGVAQSPRYKIIEKRQSVAFWCNPISGHATLYWYQQILGQGPKLLIQFQNNGVVDDSQLPKDRFSAERLKGVDSTLKIQPAKLEDSAVYLCASSSPRGRDSLLGNTIYFGEGSWLTVV.

J is TRBJ1-3 and V is TRBV20-1; D not resolved. The germline V and J ends were trimmed by 4 bases and 4 bases, with 5 bases remaining between them. Germline loops: CDR1 DFQATT, CDR2 SNEGSKA (reference sequence). There are 11 residues in the CDR3. The CDR3 here is CSATTGNTIYF. The DNA of the CDR3 is TGCAGTGCTACTACAGGAAACACCATATATTTT.

The chain employs TRBV19 and TRBJ1-5, with 7 bases aligning to TRBD1. The V and J ends lost 5 bases and 2 bases, in that order; junction bases with no gene match: 12. This CDR3 contains 17 residues. Looked up from germline, CDR1 is LNHDA and CDR2 is SQIVND (reference sequence). The CDR3 region has the DNA TGTGCCAGTAGTGTCCAAGGACAGGTTGCGGGCAATCAGCCCCAGCATTTT. This translates into CASSVQGQVAGNQPQHF.

The chain couples TRBV12-3 or TRBV12-4 to TRBJ1-2, with D uncertain. The CDR3 loop spans 13 amino acids. Between the trimmed V and J ends, which lost 4 bases and 4 bases, there was a span of 10 bases. CDR3 residues: CASSSGMIYGYTF. The CDR3 DNA reads as TGTGCCAGCAGTTCGGGGATGATCTATGGCTACACCTTC.

The chain employs TRBV7-3 and TRBJ1-6, with D possibly TRBD1 on 6 matching bases. This CDR3 contains 15 residues. V gave up 2 bases and J gave up 9 bases, with 14 bases separating them. Per germline, CDR1 SGHTA and CDR2 FQGTGA. CDR3 amino acids: CASSLLGGAGSPLHF. CDR3 DNA: TGTGCCAGCAGCTTACTAGGGGGGGCAGGTTCACCCCTCCACTTT.

The rearrangement uses TRBV12-3 or TRBV12-4 and TRBJ2-5, with unresolved D. The CDR3 extends over 12 amino acids. The ends were cut back, 5 bases at V and 6 bases at J, with 10 bases in the middle. The CDR3: CASSRDEKTQYF. CDR3 DNA: TGTGCCAGCAGTCGTGATGAGAAGACCCAGTACTTC.

The chain uses TRBV21-1 and TRBJ2-7; the table's D call of TRBD2 was not tested on the DNA. TRBV21-1 represents a pseudogene. This CDR3 has 20 amino acids. This CDR3 reads CASSKEGTGTSGRASNEQYF. The CDR3 bases are TGTGCCAGCAGCAAAGAGGGGACGGGGACTAGCGGGAGGGCATCCAACGAGCAGTACTTC.

This chain uses TRBV5-6 with TRBJ1-2; tentatively, D is TRBD1 (6 bases). Per the germline V gene, CDR1 is SGHDT and CDR2 is YYEEEE. This CDR3 is 14 amino acids long. V was pared by 0 bases and J by 4 bases, with 10 bases between. CDR3 nucleotide sequence: TGTGCCAGCAGCTTGGTCAGGGGTATCTATGGCTACACCTTC. Encoded protein: CASSLVRGIYGYTF.

The gene calls are TRBV15 and TRBJ2-3; D is possibly TRBD2 (6 bases). The CDR3 is 16 residues long. Looked up from germline, CDR1 is LNHNV and CDR2 is YYDKDF (reference sequence). V gave up 0 bases and J gave up 0 bases, with 10 bases separating them. CDR3 region: CATSRDGAGSTDTQYF. Written as DNA, the CDR3 is TGTGCCACCAGCAGAGATGGGGCGGGGAGCACAGATACGCAGTATTTT.

The chain joins TRBV12-3 or TRBV12-4 to TRBJ1-5, with D perhaps matching TRBD1 (5 bases). V was cut by 6 bases and J by 11 bases, with 11 bases left in between. This CDR3 region has 11 residues. CDR3: CASSRGASQHF. CDR3 coding DNA: TGTGCCAGCAGCCGAGGGGCGTCCCAGCATTTT.